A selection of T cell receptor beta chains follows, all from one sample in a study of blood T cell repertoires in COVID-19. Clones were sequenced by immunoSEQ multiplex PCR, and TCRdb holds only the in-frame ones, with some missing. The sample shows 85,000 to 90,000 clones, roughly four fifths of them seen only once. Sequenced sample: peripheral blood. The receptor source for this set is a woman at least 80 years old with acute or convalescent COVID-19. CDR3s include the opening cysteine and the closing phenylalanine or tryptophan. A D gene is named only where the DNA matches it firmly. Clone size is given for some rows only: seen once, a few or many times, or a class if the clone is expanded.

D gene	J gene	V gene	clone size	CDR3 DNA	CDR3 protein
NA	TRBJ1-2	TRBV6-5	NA	TGTGCCAGCAGTTACTCGTACAGGGTAATAGGCTACACCTTC	CASSYSYRVIGYTF
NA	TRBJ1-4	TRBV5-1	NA	TGCGCCAGCAGCTCGGCGGGAAGTCCCGGTGAAAAACTGTTTTTT	CASSSAGSPGEKLFF
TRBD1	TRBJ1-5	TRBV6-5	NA	TGTGCCAGCAACGTACAGGGGTTAAGCAATCAGCCCCAGCATTTT	CASNVQGLSNQPQHF
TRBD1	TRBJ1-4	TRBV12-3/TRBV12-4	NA	TGTGCCAGTAGGGGGCTCGGTGAAAAACTGTTTTTT	CASRGLGEKLFF
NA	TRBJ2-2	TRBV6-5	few	TGTGCCAGCACCCCACCCCGGGGCACCGGGGAGCTGTTTTTT	CASTPPRGTGELFF
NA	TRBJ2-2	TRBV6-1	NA	TGTGCCAGCAGTGAACCCCCCTCGACAGTTCCCGGGGAGCTGTTTTTT	CASSEPPSTVPGELFF
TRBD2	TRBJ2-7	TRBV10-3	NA	TGTGCCACCGGACTAGATTGGCACGAGCAGTACTTC	CATGLDWHEQYF
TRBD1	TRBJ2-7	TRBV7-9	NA	TGTGCCAGCAGCCTTAAGGGGACAGCAGCCTACGAGCAGTACTTC	CASSLKGTAAYEQYF
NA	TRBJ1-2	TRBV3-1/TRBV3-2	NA	TGTGCCAGCAGCCCCGTGGGACTGGGAGCAAGAGGCTACACCTTC	CASSPVGLGARGYTF
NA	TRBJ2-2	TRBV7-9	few	TGTGCCAGCAGCTTAGTGGAGGGGCCCACCGGGGAGCTGTTTTTT	CASSLVEGPTGELFF
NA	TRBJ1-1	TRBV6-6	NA	TGTGCCAGCAGTTACCGTTCAGGCGGGGAGACTGAAGCTTTCTTT	CASSYRSGGETEAFF
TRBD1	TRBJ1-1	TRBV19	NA	TGTGCCAGTACCCCCCTCCTCGGGCAGGGGGCCTTTCGCACTGAAGCTTTCTTT	CASTPLLGQGAFRTEAFF
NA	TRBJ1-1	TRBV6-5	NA	TGTGCCAGCAGTTACTTGGGACAGAACACTGAAGCTTTCTTT	CASSYLGQNTEAFF
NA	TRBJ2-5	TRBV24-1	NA	TGTGCCACCAGTGATTCACAAAGAGAGACCCAGTACTTC	CATSDSQRETQYF
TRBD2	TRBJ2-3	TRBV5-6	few	TGTGCCAGCAGCTCGGGACTAGCGGAGATCACAGATACGCAGTATTTT	CASSSGLAEITDTQYF
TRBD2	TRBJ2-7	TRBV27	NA	TGTGCCAGCAGTAGACTAGCGGGAGGTAGCTCCTACGAGCAGTACTTC	CASSRLAGGSSYEQYF
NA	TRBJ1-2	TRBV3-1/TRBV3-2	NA	TGTGCCAGCAGCCAAGACACTAACTATGGCTACACCTTC	CASSQDTNYGYTF